This T cell receptor (beta chain) stems from a study of blood T cell repertoires in COVID-19. Some clones are missing from TCRdb's copy, which holds only in-frame ones; the method was immunoSEQ multiplex PCR. The repertoire holds roughly 46,000 clones, with 75% to 90% as singletons. The germline V and J ends were trimmed by 7 bases and 0 bases, with 10 bases remaining between them. There are 14 residues in the CDR3. From germline, CDR1 is KGHDR and CDR2 SFDVKD. The sequencing input was peripheral blood. The TCR originated in a man between 60 and 75 years old with active COVID-19. The rearrangement links TRBV24-1 to TRBJ2-3, with D perhaps matching TRBD2 (6 bases). The CDR3 DNA is TGTGCCACCAGACGCGGGGCTAGCACAGATACGCAGTATTTT. This codes for CATRRGASTDTQYF.